One T cell receptor (beta chain) is described in this entry. Its antigen is undetermined. TCR beta libraries were prepared from cDNA with unique molecular identifiers. A population of roughly 1 to 11 million T cells gave rise to roughly 500,000 cDNA molecules. TCRdb ran MiXCR on the PCR reads and lists one entry per CDR3 protein. Altogether roughly 570,000 distinct CDR3 sequences are present, 30% to 40% being singletons, with the ten largest covering under 7%. The record originates from a study of post-analysis software for immune sequencing data. Overall study context: Relapsing-remitting, secondary progressive and progressive-relapsing courses of multiple sclerosis were included. Study-level findings and limits: With TRBV5-6, TRBV5-1 and TRBV20-1 included, about five TRBV segments were more frequent in patients than in controls. Normalized Chao1 diversity was significantly lower in multiple sclerosis patients than in controls. F measure clustering grouped samples strongly by preparation batch.

This CDR3 is 11 amino acids long. V was clipped by 6 bases and J by 9 bases, with 9 bases between them. This TCR derives from a girl between 2 and 17 years old with multiple sclerosis. The sequenced sample consisted of blood. This chain joins TRBV12-3 or TRBV12-4 and TRBJ2-1; a weak D match, TRBD2 (6 bases). The CDR3 loop reads CASRDGGEQFF. DNA for the CDR3: TGTGCCAGCAGAGACGGGGGTGAGCAGTTCTTC.